Described below is a single T cell receptor beta chain sequence and its context. Its antigen is not identified. These data originate in a study of shared clonotypes between healthy human individuals. Study information: Donors, aged 18 to 49, were a couple of women and a few men.

Only CD45RO-negative cells positively selected for CCR7 counted as naive CD8 cells, so terminally differentiated effector memory CD45RA+ cells were excluded. Data came from immunoSEQ multiplex PCR; TCRdb stores just in-frame clones and leaves some out. The table shows approximately 810,000 clones, with 80% to 95% occurring only once. The germline V gene encodes CDR1 MRHNA and CDR2 SNTAGT. The CDR3 totals 20 residues. V was pared by 0 bases and J by 3 bases, with 12 bases of the junction left unmatched. Study-wide findings and caveats: The study found lower generation probabilities in non-shared clonotypes than in those shared by all four donors. The authors sampled blood alone, and tissue repertoires likely differ. Clonotype sharing across donors was expected to vary with sequencing depth.

The clonotype originates from a man aged 25 to 45 in good health. The sample was naive CD8+ T cells sorted from blood. V gene TRBV6-4 combines with J gene TRBJ2-4; 12 bases map to TRBD1. CDR3 loop: CASSDSRRDRGPLLKNIQYF. CDR3 coding DNA: TGTGCCAGCAGTGACTCTCGGCGGGACAGGGGGCCCTTACTCAAAAACATTCAGTACTTC.